This T cell receptor (beta chain) is from a study of T cells in localized non-small cell lung cancer. Overall study results and limits: Adjacent uninvolved lung tissue had the highest T cell clonality, exceeding tumor.

With 10 bases removed from V and 8 bases from J, the gap between germline ends came to 11 bases. Germline CDR1 is MDHEN and CDR2 is SYDVKM. The CDR3 covers 11 residues. Turning to this clone: Its antigen is unknown.

Produced via immunoSEQ multiplex PCR; TCRdb's table is partial and in-frame only. The sample includes roughly 30,000 clones, 85% to 90% of them seen just once. The V call is TRBV28, the J call TRBJ1-4; D is undetermined. This clonotype originated in a female donor over 55 with stage I lung adenocarcinoma. The sample here was peripheral blood, taken before any cancer treatment. This CDR3 is CATRQYEKLFF. In DNA form, the CDR3 reads TGTGCCACCAGGCAGTACGAAAAACTGTTTTTT.